One T cell receptor (beta chain) is described in this entry. Its target is unknown. In the same sample, other DNA sequences code for this CDR3. Using immunoSEQ multiplex PCR, the repertoire was profiled, and TCRdb retains in-frame clones only, with some absent. The data hold around 140,000 clones, with almost 85% observed a single time. This specimen belongs to a study of T cell responses to AZD1222 COVID-19 vaccine. General observations from the study: Distributed over spike, vaccine-associated CD4 TCRs predominated at 160-218 and 743-854. Baseline antibody screening turned up just a handful of seropositive AZD1222 recipients. Among the donors, most were white British and more were female, and clonal diversity was possibly underestimated.

The CDR3 consists of 14 residues. Trimming cost V 0 bases and J 1 base, with 4 bases left between them. The germline CDR1 and CDR2 sequences are LNHNV and YYDKDF (reference sequence). V usage is TRBV15 and J usage is TRBJ1-5, with D hard to call. This sequence originates from an adult who received the MenACWY meningococcal vaccine as a control. The starting material was peripheral blood, obtained 28 days after the second dose of the MenACWY control vaccine. The CDR3 loop is CATSRDSSNQPQHF. The DNA for the CDR3 is TGTGCCACCAGCAGAGATTCGAGCAATCAGCCCCAGCATTTT.